This section outlines one T cell receptor (beta chain) sequence together with its context. Its matching antigen is unknown. The data were produced by immunoSEQ multiplex PCR, yet TCRdb's version contains in-frame clones alone and is incomplete. The sample yields 120,000 or so clones, 70% to 90% seen once. Germline assignment: CDR1 LNHDA and CDR2 SQIVND (reference sequence). The V gene lost 5 bases and the J gene lost 6 bases, with 16 bases spanning the gap. The CDR3 is made up of 14 amino acids. Second-dose intervals near 4 or 12 weeks were combined. The data belong to a study of T cell responses to AZD1222 COVID-19 vaccine. Findings and limits, study-wide: Just a handful of people given AZD1222 tested seropositive at baseline.

Specimen: peripheral blood, collected 28 days after the second AZD1222 dose. This rearrangement joins TRBV19 to TRBJ1-1; D not certain. The sequence came from an adult who received the AZD1222 COVID-19 vaccine. The CDR3 spells CASSLDDVRSEAFF. Written as DNA, the CDR3 is TGTGCCAGTAGTCTGGACGATGTTAGGTCTGAAGCTTTCTTT.